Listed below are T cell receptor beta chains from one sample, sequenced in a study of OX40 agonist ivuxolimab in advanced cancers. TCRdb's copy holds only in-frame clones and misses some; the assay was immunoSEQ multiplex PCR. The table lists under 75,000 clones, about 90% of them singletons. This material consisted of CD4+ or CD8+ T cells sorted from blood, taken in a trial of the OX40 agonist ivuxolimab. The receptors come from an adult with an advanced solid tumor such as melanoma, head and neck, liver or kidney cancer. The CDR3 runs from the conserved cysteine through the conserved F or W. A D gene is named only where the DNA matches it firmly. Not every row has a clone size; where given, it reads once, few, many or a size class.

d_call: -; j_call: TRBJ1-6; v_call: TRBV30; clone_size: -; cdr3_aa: CAWSVGTSYNSPLHF; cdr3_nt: TGTGCCTGGAGTGTAGGGACCTCGTATAATTCACCCCTCCACTTT
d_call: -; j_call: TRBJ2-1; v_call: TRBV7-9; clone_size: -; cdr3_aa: CASSFRGARNEQFF; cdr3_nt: TGTGCCAGCAGCTTTCGAGGGGCTCGTAATGAGCAGTTCTTC
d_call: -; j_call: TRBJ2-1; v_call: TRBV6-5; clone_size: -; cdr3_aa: CASSPTPYNEQFF; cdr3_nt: TGTGCCAGCAGTCCGACCCCCTACAATGAGCAGTTCTTC
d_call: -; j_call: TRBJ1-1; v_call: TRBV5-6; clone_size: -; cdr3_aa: CASSLTGSDAFF; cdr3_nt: TGTGCCAGCAGCTTGACGGGCAGCGACGCTTTCTTT
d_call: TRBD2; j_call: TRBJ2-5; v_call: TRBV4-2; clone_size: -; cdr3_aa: CASSQGGTSGIMETQYF; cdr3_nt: TGTGCCAGCAGCCAAGGGGGAACTAGCGGGATAATGGAGACCCAGTACTTC
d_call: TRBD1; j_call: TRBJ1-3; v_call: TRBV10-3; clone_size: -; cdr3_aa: CAISSGTGAGNTIYF; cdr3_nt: TGTGCCATCAGTTCCGGGACAGGGGCTGGAAACACCATATATTTT
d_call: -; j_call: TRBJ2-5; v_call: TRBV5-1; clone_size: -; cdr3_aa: CASSLEGGPQETQYF; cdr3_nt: TGCGCCAGCAGCTTGGAAGGGGGACCGCAAGAGACCCAGTACTTC
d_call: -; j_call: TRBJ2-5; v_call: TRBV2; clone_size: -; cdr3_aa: CASSVQPTTGPQGTQYF; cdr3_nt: TGTGCCAGCAGTGTACAACCCACTACCGGACCTCAGGGGACCCAGTACTTC
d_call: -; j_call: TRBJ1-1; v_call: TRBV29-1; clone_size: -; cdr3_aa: CSVEGQMNTEAFF; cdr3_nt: TGCAGCGTTGAAGGCCAGATGAACACTGAAGCTTTCTTT
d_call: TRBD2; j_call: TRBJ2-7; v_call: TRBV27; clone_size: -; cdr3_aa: CASSPAGLAVYEQYF; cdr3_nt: TGTGCCAGCAGTCCTGCGGGACTAGCGGTATACGAGCAGTACTTC
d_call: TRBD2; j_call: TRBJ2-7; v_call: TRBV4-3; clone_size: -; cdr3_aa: CASSQDWLAERGAYEQYF; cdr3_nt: TGCGCCAGCAGCCAAGATTGGCTAGCGGAGAGGGGCGCCTACGAGCAGTACTTC
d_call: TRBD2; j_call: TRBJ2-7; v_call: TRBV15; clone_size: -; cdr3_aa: CATSSSGSGCEQYF; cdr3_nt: TGTGCCACCAGCAGCAGCGGGAGTGGTTGCGAGCAGTACTTC
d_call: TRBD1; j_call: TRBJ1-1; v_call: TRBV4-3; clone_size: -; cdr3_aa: CASSLQGAPFPEAFF; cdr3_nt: TGCGCCAGCAGCCTTCAGGGGGCCCCATTTCCTGAAGCTTTCTTT
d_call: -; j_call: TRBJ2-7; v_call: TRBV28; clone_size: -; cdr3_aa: CASSLPGYEQYF; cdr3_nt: TGTGCCAGCAGCCTCCCCGGCTACGAGCAGTACTTC
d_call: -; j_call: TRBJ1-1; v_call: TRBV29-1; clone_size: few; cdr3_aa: CSAGANTEAFF; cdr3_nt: TGCAGCGCGGGGGCGAACACTGAAGCTTTCTTT
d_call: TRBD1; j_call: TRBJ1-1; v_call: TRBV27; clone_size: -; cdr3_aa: CASRLQGPGNTEAFF; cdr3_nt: TGTGCCAGCAGACTACAGGGGCCGGGAAACACTGAAGCTTTCTTT
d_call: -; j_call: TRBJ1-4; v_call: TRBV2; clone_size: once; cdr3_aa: CASSEAGVLREKLFF; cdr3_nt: TGTGCCAGCAGTGAAGCGGGGGTGTTACGAGAAAAACTGTTTTTT
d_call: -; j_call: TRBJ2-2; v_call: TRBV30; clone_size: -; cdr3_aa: CAWSKVGGPTGELFF; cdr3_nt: TGTGCCTGGAGTAAGGTGGGGGGGCCCACCGGGGAGCTGTTTTTT
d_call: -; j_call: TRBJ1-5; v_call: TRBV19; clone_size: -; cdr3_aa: CASTSWDIGIEPQHF; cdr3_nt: TGTGCCAGTACCTCCTGGGACATCGGGATAGAGCCCCAGCATTTT
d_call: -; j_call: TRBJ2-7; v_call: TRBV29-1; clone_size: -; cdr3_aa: CSAMFRSEQYF; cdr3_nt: TGCAGCGCAATGTTTCGCTCTGAGCAGTACTTC
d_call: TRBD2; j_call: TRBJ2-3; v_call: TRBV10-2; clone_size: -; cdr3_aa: CASSASGLTYTQYF; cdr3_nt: TGCGCCAGCAGTGCTAGCGGCCTCACATATACGCAGTATTTT
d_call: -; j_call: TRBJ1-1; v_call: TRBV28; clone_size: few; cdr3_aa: CASSLGWRGNTEAFF; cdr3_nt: TGTGCCAGCAGTTTAGGATGGAGGGGAAACACTGAAGCTTTCTTT
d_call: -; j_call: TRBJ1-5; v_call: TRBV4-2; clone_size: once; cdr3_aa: CASSQVEGGNQPQHF; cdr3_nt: TGTGCCAGCAGCCAAGTGGAAGGGGGCAATCAGCCCCAGCATTTT
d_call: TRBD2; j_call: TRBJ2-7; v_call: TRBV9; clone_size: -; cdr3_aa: CASSVSPSGIYEQYF; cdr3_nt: TGTGCCAGCAGCGTATCACCTAGCGGGATCTACGAGCAGTACTTC
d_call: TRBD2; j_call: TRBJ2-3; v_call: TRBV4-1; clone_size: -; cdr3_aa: CASSWDMGTSGWQDTQYF; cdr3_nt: TGCGCCAGCAGCTGGGACATGGGGACTAGCGGTTGGCAGGATACGCAGTATTTT
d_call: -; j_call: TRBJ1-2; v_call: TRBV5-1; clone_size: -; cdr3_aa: CASSLGGGYTF; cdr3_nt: TGCGCCAGCAGCTTGGGGGGTGGCTACACCTTC
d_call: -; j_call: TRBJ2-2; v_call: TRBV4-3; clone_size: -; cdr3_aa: CASSPGAGELFF; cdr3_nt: TGCGCCAGCAGTCCCGGGGCCGGGGAGCTGTTTTTT
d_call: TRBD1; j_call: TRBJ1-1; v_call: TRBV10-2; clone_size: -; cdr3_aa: CASSVDRGDTEAFF; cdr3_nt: TGCGCCAGCAGTGTGGACAGGGGGGACACTGAAGCTTTCTTT
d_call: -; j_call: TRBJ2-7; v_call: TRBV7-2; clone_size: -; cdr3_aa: CASSPRTVYEQYF; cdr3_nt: TGTGCCAGCAGCCCAAGGACTGTTTACGAGCAGTACTTC
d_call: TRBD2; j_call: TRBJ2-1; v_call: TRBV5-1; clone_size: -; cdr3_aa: CASGLSGEGYEQFF; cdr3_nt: TGCGCCAGCGGCCTCTCGGGGGAGGGTTATGAGCAGTTCTTC
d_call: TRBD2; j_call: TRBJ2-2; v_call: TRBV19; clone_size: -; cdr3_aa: CASSTYRDSLGLANTGELFF; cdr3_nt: TGTGCCAGTAGTACGTACCGCGACAGCCTGGGACTAGCGAACACCGGGGAGCTGTTTTTT